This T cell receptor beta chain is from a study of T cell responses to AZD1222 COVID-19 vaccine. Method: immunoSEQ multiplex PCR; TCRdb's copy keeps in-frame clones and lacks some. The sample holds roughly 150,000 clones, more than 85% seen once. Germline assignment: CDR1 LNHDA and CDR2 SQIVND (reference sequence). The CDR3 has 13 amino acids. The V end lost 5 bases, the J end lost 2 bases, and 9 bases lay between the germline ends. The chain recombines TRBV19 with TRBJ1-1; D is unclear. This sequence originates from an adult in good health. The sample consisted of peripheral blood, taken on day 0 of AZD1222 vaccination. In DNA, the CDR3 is TGTGCCAGTAGTCCCGACCACAACACTGAAGCTTTCTTT. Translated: CASSPDHNTEAFF.